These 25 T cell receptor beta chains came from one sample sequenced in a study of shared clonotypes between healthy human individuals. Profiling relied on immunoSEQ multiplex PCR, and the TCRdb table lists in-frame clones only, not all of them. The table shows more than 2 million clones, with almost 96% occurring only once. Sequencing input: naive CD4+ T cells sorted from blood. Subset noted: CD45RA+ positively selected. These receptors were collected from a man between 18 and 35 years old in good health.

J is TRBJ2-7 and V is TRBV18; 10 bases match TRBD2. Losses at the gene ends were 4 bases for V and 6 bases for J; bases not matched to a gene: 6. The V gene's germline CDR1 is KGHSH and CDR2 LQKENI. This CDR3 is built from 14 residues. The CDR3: CASSLGTSAGEQYF. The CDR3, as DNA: TGTGCCAGCTCACTAGGGACTAGCGCTGGCGAGCAGTACTTC. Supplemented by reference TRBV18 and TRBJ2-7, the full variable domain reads NAGVMQNPRHLVRRRGQEARLRCSPMKGHSHVYWYRQLPEEGLKFMVYLQKENIIDESGMPKERFSAEFPKEGPSILRIQQVVRGDSAAYFCASSLGTSAGEQYFGPGTRLTVT.

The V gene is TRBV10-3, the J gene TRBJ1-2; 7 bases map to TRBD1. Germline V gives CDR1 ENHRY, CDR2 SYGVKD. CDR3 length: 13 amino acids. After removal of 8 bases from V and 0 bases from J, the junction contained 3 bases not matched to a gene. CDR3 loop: CAIEQGANYGYTF. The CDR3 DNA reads TGTGCCATCGAGCAGGGGGCTAACTATGGCTACACCTTC.

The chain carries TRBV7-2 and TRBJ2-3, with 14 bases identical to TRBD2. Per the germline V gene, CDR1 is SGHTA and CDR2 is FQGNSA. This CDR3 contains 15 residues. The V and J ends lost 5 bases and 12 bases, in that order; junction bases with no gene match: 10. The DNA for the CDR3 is TGTGCCAGCAGCCAGACTAGCGGGGGGGCAACCACCCAGTATTTT. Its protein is CASSQTSGGATTQYF.

CDR3 nucleotide sequence: TGTGCCAGCAGTGCTGTAGCGGGGGTCACCGGGGAGCTGTTTTTT. Translation: CASSAVAGVTGELFF. The rearrangement links TRBV6-1 to TRBJ2-2; TRBD2 aligns across 9 bases. Per the germline V gene, CDR1 is MNHNS and CDR2 is SASEGT. Losses at the gene ends were 4 bases for V and 4 bases for J; bases not matched to a gene: 4. CDR3 length: 15 amino acids.

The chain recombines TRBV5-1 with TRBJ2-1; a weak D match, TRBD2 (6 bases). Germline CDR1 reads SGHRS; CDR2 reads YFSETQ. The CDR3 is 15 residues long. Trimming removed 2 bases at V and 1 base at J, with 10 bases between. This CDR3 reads CASSFPGGSYNEQFF. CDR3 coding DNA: TGCGCCAGCAGCTTCCCTGGGGGGTCCTACAATGAGCAGTTCTTC.

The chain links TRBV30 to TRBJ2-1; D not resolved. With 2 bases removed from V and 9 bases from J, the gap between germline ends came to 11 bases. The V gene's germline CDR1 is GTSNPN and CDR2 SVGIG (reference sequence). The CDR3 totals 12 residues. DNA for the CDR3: TGTGCCTGGAGTCCAGACGTGAGTGAGCAGTTCTTC. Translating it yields CAWSPDVSEQFF.

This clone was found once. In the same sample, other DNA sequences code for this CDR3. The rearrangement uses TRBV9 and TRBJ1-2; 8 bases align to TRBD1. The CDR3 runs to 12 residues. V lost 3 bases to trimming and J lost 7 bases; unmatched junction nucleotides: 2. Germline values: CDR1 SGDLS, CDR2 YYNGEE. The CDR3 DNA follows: TGTGCCAGCAGCGCCGACAGGGGTGGCTACACCTTC. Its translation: CASSADRGGYTF.

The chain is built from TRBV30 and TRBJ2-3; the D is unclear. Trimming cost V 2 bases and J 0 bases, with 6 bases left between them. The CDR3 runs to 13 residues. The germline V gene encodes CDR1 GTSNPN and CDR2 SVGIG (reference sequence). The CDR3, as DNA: TGTGCCTGGAGTAGGGAAAGCACAGATACGCAGTATTTT. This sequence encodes CAWSRESTDTQYF.

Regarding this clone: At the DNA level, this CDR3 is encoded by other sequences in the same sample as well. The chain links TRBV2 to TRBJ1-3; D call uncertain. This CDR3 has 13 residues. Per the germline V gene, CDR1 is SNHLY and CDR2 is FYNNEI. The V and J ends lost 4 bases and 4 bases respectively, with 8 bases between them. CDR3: CASSVGSGNTIYF. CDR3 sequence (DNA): TGTGCCAGCAGTGTAGGTTCGGGAAACACCATATATTTT. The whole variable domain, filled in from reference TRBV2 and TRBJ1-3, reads EPEVTQTPSHQVTQMGQEVILRCVPISNHLYFYWYRQILGQKVEFLVSFYNNEISEKSEIFDDQFSVERPDGSNFTLKIRSTKLEDSAMYFCASSVGSGNTIYFGEGSWLTVV.

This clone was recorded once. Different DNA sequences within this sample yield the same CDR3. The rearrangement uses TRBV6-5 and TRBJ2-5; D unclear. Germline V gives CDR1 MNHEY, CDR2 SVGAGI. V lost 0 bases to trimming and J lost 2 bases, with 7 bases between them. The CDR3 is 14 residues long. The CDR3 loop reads CASSYSALQETQYF. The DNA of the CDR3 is TGTGCCAGCAGTTACTCGGCCCTTCAAGAGACCCAGTACTTC.

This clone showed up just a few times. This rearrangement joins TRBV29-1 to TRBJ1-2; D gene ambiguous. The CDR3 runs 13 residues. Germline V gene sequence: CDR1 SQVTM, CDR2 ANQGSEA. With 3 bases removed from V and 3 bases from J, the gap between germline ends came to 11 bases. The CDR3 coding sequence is TGCAGCGTTGAGAGCAGGTCTGACTATGGCTACACCTTC. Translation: CSVESRSDYGYTF.

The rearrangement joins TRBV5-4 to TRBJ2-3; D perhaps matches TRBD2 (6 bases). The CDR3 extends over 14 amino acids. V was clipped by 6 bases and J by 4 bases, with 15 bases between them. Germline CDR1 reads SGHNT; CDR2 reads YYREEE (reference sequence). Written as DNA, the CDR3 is TGTGCCAGCACCGAGGGCGGGATTGCAGATACGCAGTATTTT. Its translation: CASTEGGIADTQYF.

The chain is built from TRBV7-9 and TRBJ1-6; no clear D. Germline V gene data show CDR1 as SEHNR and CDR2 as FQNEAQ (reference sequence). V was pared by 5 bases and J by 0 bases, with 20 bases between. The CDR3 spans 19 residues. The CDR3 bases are TGTGCCAGCAGCCCCGCCCCATGGGAAGGATACTCCTATAATTCACCCCTCCACTTT. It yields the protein CASSPAPWEGYSYNSPLHF. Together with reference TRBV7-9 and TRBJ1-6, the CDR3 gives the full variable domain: DTGVSQNPRHKITKRGQNVTFRCDPISEHNRLYWYRQTLGQGPEFLTYFQNEAQLEKSRLLSDRFSAERPKGSFSTLEIQRTEQGDSAMYLCASSPAPWEGYSYNSPLHFGNGTRLTVT.

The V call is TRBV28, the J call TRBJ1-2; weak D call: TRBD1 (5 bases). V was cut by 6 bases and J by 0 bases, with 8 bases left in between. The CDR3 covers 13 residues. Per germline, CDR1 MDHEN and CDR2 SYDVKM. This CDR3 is CASRVGANYGYTF. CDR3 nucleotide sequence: TGTGCCAGCAGGGTAGGGGCTAACTATGGCTACACCTTC.

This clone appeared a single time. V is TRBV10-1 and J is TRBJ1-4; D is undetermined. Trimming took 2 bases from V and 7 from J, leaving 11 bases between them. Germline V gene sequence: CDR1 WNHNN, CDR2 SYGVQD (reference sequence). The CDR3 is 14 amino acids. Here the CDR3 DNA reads TGCGCCAGCAGTGAGCCGGGAGGAAGTGAAAAACTGTTTTTT. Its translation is CASSEPGGSEKLFF.

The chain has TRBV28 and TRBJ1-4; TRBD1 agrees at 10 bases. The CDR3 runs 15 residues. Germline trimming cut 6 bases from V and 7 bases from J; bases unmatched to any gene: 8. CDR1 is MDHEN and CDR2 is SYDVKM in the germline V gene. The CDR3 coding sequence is TGTGCCAGCAGGCGACAGGGGGCGGGTGGTGAAAAACTGTTTTTT. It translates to CASRRQGAGGEKLFF.

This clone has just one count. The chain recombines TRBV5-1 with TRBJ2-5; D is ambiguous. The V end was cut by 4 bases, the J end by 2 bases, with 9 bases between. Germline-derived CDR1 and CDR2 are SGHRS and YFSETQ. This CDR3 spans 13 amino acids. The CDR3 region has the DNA TGCGCCAGCAGCAACGACATACAAGAGACCCAGTACTTC. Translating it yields CASSNDIQETQYF.

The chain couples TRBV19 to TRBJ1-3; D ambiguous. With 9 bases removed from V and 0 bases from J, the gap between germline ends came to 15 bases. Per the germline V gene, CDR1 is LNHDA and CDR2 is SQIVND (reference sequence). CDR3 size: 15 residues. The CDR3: CASATFFASGNTIYF. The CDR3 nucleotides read TGTGCCAGCGCAACCTTTTTTGCCTCTGGAAACACCATATATTTT.

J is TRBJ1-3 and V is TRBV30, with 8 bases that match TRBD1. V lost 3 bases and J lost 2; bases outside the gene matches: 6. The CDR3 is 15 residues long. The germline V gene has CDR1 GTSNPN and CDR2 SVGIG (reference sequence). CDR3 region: CAWRNRGEAGNTIYF. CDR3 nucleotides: TGTGCCTGGAGAAACAGGGGGGAGGCTGGAAACACCATATATTTT.

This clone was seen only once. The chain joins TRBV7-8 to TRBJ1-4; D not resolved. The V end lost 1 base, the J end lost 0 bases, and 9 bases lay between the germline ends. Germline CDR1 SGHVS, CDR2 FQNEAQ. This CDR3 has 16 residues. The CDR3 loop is CASSLGWQTTNEKLFF. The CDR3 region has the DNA TGTGCCAGCAGCTTAGGGTGGCAGACAACTAATGAAAAACTGTTTTTT.

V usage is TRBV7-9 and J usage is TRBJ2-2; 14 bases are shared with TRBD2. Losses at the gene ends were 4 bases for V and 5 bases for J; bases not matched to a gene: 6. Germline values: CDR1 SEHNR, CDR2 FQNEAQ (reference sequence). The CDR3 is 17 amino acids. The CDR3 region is CASSSGLAGVFTGELFF. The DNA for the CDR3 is TGTGCCAGCAGCTCGGGACTAGCGGGAGTTTTTACCGGGGAGCTGTTTTTT.

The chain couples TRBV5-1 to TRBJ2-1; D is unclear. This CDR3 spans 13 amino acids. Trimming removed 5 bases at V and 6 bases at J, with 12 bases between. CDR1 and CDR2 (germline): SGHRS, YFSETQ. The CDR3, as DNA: TGCGCCAGCAGATGGGATCAGAGCAATGAGCAGTTCTTC. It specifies CASRWDQSNEQFF.

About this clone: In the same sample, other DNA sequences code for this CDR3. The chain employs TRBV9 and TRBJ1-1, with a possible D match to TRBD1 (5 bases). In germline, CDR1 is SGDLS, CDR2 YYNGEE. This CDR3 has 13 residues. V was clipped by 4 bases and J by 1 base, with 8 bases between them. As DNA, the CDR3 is TGTGCCAGCAGCCGGGACCGGAACACTGAAGCTTTCTTT. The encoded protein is CASSRDRNTEAFF.

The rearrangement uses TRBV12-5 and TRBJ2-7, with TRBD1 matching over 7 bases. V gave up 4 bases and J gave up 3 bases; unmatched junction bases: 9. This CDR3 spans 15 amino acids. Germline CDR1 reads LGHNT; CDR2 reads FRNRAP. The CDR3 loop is CASGYIGGNHYEQYF. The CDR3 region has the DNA TGTGCTAGTGGTTACATAGGGGGCAATCACTACGAGCAGTACTTC.

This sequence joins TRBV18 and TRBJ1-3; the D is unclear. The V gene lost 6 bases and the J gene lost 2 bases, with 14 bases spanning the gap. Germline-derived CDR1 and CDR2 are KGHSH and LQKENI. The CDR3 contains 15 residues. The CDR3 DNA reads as TGTGCCAGCTCTGGTGAGGGCCCCCCTGGAAACACCATATATTTT. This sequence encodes CASSGEGPPGNTIYF.